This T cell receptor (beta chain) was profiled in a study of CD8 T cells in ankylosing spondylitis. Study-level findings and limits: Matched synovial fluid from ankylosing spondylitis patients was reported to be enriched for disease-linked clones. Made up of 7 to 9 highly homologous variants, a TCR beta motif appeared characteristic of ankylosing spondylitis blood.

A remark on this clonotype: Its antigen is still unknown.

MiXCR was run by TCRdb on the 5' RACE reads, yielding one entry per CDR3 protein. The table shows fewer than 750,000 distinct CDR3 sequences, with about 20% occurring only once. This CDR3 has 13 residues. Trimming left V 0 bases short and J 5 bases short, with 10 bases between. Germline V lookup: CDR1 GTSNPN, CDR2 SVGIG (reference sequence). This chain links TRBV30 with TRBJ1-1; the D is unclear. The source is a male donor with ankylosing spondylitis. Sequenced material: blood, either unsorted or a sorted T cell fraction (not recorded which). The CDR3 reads CAWSVNSGTEAFF. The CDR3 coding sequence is TGTGCCTGGAGTGTAAACAGTGGGACTGAAGCTTTCTTT.